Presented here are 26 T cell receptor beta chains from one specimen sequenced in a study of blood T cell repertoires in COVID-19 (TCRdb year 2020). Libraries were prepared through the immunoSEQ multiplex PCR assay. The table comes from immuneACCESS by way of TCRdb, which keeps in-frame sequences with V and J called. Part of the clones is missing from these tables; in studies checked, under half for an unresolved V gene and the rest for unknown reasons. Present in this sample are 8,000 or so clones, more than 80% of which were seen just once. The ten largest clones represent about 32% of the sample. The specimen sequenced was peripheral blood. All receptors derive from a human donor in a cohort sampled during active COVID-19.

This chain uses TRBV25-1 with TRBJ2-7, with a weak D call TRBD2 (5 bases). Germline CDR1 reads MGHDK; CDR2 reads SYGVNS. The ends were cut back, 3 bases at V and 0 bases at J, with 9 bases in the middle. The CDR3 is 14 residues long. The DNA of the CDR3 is TGTGCCAGCAGTGAGCCGGGGAGCTCCTACGAGCAGTACTTC. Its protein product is CASSEPGSSYEQYF.

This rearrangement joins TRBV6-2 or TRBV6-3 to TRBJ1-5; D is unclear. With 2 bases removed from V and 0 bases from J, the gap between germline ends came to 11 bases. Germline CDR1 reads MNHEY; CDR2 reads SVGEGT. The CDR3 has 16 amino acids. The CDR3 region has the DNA TGTGCCAGCAGTTACCGCGGCAGTTATAGCAATCAGCCCCAGCATTTT. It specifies CASSYRGSYSNQPQHF.

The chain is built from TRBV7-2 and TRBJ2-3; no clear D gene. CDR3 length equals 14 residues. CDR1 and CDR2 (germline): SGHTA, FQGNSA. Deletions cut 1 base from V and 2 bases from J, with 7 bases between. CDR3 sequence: CASSLGLYTDTQYF. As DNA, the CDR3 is TGTGCCAGCAGCTTAGGACTGTACACAGATACGCAGTATTTT.

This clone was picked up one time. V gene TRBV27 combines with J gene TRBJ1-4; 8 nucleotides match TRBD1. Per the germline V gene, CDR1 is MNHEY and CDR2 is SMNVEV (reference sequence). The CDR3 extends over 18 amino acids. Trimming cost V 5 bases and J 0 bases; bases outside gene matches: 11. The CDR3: CASSPRTGLGATNEKLFF. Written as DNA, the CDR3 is TGTGCCAGCAGTCCTCGGACAGGGCTAGGAGCAACTAATGAAAAACTGTTTTTT. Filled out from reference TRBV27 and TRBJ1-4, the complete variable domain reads EAQVTQNPRYLITVTGKKLTVTCSQNMNHEYMSWYRQDPGLGLRQIYYSMNVEVTDKGDVPEGYKVSRKEKRNFPLILESPSPNQTSLYFCASSPRTGLGATNEKLFFGSGTQLSVL.

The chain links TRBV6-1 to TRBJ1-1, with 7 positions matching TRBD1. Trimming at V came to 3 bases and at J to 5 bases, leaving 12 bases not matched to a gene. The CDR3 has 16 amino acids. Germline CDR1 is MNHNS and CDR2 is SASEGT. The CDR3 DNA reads TGTGCCAGCAGTGACAATGGACAGGCCCGGGGTACTGAAGCTTTCTTT. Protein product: CASSDNGQARGTEAFF.

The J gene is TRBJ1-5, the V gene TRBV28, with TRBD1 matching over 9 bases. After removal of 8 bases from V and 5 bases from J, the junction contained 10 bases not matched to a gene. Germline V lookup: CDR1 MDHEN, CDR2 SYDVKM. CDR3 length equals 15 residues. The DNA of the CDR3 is TGTGCCAGCCGTACAGGGGGCTATTTTCATCAGCCCCAGCATTTT. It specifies CASRTGGYFHQPQHF.

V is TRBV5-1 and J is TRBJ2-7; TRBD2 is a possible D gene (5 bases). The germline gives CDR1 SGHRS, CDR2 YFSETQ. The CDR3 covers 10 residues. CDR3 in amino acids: CALLGSEQYV. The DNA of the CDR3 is TGCGCACTTCTGGGGAGCGAGCAGTACGTC.

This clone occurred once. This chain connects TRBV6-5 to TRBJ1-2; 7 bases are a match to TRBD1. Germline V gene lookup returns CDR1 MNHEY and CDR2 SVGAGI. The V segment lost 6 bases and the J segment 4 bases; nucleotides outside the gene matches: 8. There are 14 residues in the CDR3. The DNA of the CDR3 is TGTGCCAGCAGGGATGAAGGGGGCGCCTATGGCTACACCTTC. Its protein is CASRDEGGAYGYTF.

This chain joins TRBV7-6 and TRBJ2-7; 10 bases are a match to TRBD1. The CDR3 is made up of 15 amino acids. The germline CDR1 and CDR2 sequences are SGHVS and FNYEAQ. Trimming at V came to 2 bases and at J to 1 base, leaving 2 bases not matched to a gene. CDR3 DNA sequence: TGTGCCAGCAGCTTAAGACAGGGGGCTTCCTACGAGCAGTACGTC. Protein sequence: CASSLRQGASYEQYV.

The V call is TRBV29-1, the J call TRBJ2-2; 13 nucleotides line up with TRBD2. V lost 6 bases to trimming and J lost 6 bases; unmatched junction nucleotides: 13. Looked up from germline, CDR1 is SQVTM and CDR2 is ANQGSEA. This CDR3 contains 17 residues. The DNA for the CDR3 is TGCAGCGTAGCGTTAACTAGCGGGGGGGCCTCGCCCGGGGAGCTGTTTTTT. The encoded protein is CSVALTSGGASPGELFF.

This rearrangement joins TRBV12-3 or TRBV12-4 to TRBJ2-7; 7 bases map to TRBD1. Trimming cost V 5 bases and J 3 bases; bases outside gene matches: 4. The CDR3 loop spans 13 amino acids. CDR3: CASSRNRGYEQYF. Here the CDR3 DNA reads TGTGCCAGCAGTCGTAACAGGGGCTACGAGCAGTACTTC.

The CDR3, as DNA: TGTGCCAGCAGCAATGGGACTAGCGGGAGAGGAGAGACCCAGTACTTC. Translating gives CASSNGTSGRGETQYF. The genes are TRBV21-1 and TRBJ2-5; TRBD2, the D gene given by the table, was not confirmed from the DNA. TRBV21-1 is a recognized pseudogene. The CDR3 has 16 amino acids.

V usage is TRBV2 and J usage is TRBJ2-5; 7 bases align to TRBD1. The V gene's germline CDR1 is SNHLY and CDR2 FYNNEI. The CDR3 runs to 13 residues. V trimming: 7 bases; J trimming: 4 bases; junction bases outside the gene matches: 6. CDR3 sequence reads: CASTQTGPETQYF. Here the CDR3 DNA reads TGTGCCAGCACTCAGACAGGGCCAGAGACCCAGTACTTC.

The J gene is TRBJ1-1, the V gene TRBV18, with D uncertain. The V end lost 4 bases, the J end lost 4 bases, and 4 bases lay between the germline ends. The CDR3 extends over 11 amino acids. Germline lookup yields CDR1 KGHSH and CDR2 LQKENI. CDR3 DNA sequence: TGTGCCAGCTCACGGGCCACTGAAGCTTTCTTT. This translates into CASSRATEAFF.

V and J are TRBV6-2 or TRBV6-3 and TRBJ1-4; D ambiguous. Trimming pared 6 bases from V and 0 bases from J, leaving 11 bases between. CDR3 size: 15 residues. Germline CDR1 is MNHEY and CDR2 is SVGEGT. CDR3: CASSPWAPTNEKLFF. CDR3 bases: TGTGCCAGCAGCCCTTGGGCTCCAACTAATGAAAAACTGTTTTTT.

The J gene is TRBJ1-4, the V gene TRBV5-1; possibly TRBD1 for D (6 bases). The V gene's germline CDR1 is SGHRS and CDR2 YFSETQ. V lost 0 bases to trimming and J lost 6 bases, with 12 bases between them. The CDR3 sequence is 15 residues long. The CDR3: CASSLAGQGYEKLFF. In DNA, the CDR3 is TGCGCCAGCAGCTTGGCCGGGCAGGGGTATGAAAAACTGTTTTTT.

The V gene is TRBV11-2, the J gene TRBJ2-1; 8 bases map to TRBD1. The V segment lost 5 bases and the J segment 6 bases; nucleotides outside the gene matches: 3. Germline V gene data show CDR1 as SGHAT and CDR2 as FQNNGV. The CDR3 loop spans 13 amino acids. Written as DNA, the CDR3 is TGTGCCAGCAGCACCGACAGGGGCAATGAGCAGTTCTTC. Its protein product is CASSTDRGNEQFF. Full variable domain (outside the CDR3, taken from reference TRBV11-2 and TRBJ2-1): EAGVAQSPRYKIIEKRQSVAFWCNPISGHATLYWYQQILGQGPKLLIQFQNNGVVDDSQLPKDRFSAERLKGVDSTLKIQPAKLEDSAVYLCASSTDRGNEQFFGPGTRLTVL.

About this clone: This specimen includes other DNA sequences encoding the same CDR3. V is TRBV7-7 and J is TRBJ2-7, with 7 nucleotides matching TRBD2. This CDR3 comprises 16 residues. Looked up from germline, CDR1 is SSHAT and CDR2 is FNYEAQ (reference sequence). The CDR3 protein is CASSLRPGRISYEQYV. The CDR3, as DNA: TGTGCTAGCAGCTTACGCCCCGGGAGGATATCCTACGAGCAGTACGTC.

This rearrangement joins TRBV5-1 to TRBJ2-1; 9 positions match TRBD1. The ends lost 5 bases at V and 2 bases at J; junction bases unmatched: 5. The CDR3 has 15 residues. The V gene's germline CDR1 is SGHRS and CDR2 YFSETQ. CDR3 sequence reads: CASRPGTGTYNEQFF. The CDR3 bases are TGCGCCAGCAGACCCGGGACAGGGACCTACAATGAGCAGTTCTTC.

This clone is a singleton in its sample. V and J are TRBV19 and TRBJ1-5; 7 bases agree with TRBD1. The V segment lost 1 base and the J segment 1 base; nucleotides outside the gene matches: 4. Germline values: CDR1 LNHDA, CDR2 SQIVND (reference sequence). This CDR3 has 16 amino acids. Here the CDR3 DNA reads TGTGCCAGTAGTATAGTCACAGGGGAGAGCAATCAGCCCCAGCATTTT. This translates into CASSIVTGESNQPQHF.

CDR3 loop: CASSINLPYEQFF. CDR3 sequence (DNA): TGTGCCAGTAGTATCAACCTACCCTATGAGCAGTTCTTC. This rearrangement joins TRBV19 to TRBJ2-1; D gene unclear. This CDR3 region has 13 residues. V dropped 3 bases and J dropped 8 bases, with 11 bases sitting between them. Germline CDR1 and CDR2: LNHDA and SQIVND (reference sequence).

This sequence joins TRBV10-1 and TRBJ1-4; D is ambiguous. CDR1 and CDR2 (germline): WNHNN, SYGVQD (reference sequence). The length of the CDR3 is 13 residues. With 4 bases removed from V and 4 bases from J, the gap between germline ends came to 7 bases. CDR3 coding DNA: TGCGCCAGCAGTGGTCGGTTTAATGAAAAACTGTTTTTT. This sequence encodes CASSGRFNEKLFF.

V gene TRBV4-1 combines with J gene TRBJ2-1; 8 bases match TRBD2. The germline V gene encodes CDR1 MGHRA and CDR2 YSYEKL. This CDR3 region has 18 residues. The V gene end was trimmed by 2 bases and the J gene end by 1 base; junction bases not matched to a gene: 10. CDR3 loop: CASSQTNTGLVSYNEQFF. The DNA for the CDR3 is TGCGCCAGCAGCCAAACTAATACGGGACTAGTATCCTACAATGAGCAGTTCTTC.

The CDR3 loop reads CASSQETGSHTQYF. The CDR3 DNA is TGCGCCAGCAGCCAAGAAACGGGGAGCCATACGCAGTATTTT. The gene calls are TRBV4-3 and TRBJ2-3, with D perhaps TRBD2 (5 bases). The CDR3 covers 14 residues. The V and J ends lost 0 bases and 7 bases respectively, with 11 bases between them. Germline V gene data show CDR1 as LGHNA and CDR2 as YSLEER.

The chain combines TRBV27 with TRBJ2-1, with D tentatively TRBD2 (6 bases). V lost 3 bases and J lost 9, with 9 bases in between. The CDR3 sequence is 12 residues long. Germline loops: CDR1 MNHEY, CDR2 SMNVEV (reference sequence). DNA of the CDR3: TGTGCCAGCAGTTTCATGGGGGGTGAGCAGTTCTTC. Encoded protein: CASSFMGGEQFF.

CDR3 protein: CASRPGVPYEQYF. The DNA for the CDR3 is TGTGCCAGCAGACCAGGGGTTCCCTACGAGCAGTACTTC. The rearrangement joins TRBV21-1 to TRBJ2-7; the D call of TRBD1 is as the table states it, not checked on the DNA. TRBV21-1 is marked as a pseudogene. CDR3 length: 13 amino acids.